This TCR beta chain was sequenced during a study of PD-1 blockade in classical Hodgkin lymphoma. Notes on the study in general: Repertoire difference causes, possibly disease activity or prior therapy, remain undefined.

V was trimmed by 6 bases and J by 0 bases, leaving 19 bases between them. The CDR3 sequence is 16 residues long. The germline V gene has CDR1 SQVTM and CDR2 ANQGSEA. Time point denoted: newly diagnosed, previously untreated cHL patient sample. Thawed PBMCs yielded CD4+ T cells through magnetic negative selection. Investigators turned to newly diagnosed, untreated classical Hodgkin lymphoma PBMCs for comparison. Generated by immunoSEQ multiplex PCR, the TCRdb table keeps only in-frame clones and is missing some. The sample consists of roughly 27,000 clones, roughly 90% of them appearing once. Notes on this clone: Its antigen is still unknown.

The chain carries TRBV29-1 and TRBJ2-3, with D perhaps TRBD2 (5 bases). The specimen sequenced was CD4+ T cells from blood. This clonotype originated in a human donor with classical Hodgkin lymphoma. The CDR3 reads CSVAHSASISTDTQYF. As DNA, the CDR3 is TGCAGCGTCGCCCATAGCGCGTCAATTAGCACAGATACGCAGTATTTT.